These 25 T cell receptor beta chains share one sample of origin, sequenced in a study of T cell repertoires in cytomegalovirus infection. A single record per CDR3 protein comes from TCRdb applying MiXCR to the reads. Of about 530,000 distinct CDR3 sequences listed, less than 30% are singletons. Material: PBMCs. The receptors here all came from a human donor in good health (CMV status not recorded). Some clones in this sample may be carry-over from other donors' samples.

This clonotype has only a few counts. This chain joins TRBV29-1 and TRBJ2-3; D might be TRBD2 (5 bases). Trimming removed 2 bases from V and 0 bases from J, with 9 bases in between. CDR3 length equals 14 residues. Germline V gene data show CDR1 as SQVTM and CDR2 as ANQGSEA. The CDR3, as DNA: TGCAGCGTTGAACGGGGAACCAGCACAGATACGCAGTATTTT. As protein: CSVERGTSTDTQYF.

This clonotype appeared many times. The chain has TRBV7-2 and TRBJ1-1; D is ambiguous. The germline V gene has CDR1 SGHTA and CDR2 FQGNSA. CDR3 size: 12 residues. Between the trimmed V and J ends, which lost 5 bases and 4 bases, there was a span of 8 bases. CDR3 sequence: CASSRRGTEAFF. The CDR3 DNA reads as TGTGCCAGCAGCCGACGGGGCACTGAAGCTTTCTTT.

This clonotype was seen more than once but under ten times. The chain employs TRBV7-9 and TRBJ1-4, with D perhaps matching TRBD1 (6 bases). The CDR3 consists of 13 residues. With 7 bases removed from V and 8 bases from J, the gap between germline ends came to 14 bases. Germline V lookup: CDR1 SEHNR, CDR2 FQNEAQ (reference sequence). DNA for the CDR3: TGTGCCAGCAACGAGGGGGTGGACGAAAAACTGTTTTTT. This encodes CASNEGVDEKLFF.

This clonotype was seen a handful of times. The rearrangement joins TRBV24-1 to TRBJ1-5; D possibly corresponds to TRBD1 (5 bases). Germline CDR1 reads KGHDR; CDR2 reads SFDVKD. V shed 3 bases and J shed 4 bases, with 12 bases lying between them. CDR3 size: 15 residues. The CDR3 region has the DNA TGTGCCACCAGTGATGGGGCAGTTTGGAATCAGCCCCAGCATTTT. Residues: CATSDGAVWNQPQHF.

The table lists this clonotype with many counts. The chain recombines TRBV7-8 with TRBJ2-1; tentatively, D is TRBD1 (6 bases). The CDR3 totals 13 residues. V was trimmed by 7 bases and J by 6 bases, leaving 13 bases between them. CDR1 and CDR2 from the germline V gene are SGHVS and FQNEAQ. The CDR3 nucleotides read TGTGCCAGCACAGTAGGGACAACCAATGAGCAGTTCTTC. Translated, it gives CASTVGTTNEQFF.

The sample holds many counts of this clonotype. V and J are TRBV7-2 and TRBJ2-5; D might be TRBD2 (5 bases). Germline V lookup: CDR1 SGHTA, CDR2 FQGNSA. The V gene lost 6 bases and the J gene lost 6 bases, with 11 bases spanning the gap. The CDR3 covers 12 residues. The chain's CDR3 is CASRLLGQTQYF. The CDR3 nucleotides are TGTGCCAGCAGACTACTAGGTCAGACCCAGTACTTC.

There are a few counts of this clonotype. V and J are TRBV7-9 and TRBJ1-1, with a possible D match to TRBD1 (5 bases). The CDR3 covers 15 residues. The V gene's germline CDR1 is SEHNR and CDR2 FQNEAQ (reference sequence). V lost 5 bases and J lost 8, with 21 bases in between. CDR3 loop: CASSPRVFLGTEAFF. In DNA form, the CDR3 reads TGTGCCAGCAGCCCCCGCGTGTTCTTGGGGACGGAAGCTTTCTTT.

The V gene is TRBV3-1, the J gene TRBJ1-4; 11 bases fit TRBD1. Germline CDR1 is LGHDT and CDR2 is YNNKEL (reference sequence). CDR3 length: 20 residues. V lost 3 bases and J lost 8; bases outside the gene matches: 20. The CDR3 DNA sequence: TGTGCCAGCAGCCACCTTACCCCGGGACAGGGGGTCACGAGAAAGGAAAAACTGTTTTTT. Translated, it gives CASSHLTPGQGVTRKEKLFF.

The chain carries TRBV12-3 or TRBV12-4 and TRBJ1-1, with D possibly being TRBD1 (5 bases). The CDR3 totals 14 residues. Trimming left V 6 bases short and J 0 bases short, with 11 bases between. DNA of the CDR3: TGTGCCAGCAGGCAACAGGCCGTGAACACTGAAGCTTTCTTT. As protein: CASRQQAVNTEAFF.

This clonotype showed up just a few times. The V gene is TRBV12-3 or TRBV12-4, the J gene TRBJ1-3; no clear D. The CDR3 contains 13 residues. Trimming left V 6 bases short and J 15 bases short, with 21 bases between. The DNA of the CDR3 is TGTGCCAGCAGAATTCAATTGAGGACCGTCACATATTTT. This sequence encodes CASRIQLRTVTYF.

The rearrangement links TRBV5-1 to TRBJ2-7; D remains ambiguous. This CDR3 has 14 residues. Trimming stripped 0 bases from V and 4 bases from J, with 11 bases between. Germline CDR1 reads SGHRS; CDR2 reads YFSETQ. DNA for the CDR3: TGCGCCAGCAGCTTGGGGGCCCTCCCGTACGAGCAGTACTTC. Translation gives CASSLGALPYEQYF.

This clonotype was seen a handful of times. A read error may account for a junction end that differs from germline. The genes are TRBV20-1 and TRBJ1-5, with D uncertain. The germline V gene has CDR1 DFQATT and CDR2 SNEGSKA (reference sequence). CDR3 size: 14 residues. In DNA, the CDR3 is TGCAGTGCTCGAGAGGGTTCCGGCAATCAGCCCCAGCATTTT. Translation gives CSAREGSGNQPQHF.

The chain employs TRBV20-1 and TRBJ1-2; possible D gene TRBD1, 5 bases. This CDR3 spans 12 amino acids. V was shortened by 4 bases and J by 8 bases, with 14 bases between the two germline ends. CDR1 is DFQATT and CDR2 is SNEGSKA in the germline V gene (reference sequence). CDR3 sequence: CSATPGGRGYTF. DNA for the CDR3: TGCAGTGCTACTCCGGGGGGACGGGGCTACACCTTC.

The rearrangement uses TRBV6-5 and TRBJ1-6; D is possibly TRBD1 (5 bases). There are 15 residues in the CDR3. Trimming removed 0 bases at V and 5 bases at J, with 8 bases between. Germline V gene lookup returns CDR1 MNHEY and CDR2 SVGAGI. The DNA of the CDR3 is TGTGCCAGCAGTTACTCGGGCAGGGATAATTCACCCCTCCACTTT. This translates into CASSYSGRDNSPLHF.

The CDR3 spells CSVTRDLTDTQYF. DNA for the CDR3: TGCAGCGTCACTCGGGACCTCACAGATACGCAGTATTTT. This chain uses TRBV29-1 with TRBJ2-3, with D possibly called TRBD1 or TRBD2 (5 bases each). V gave up 6 bases and J gave up 2 bases, with 12 bases separating them. The CDR3 extends over 13 amino acids. From germline, CDR1 is SQVTM and CDR2 ANQGSEA.

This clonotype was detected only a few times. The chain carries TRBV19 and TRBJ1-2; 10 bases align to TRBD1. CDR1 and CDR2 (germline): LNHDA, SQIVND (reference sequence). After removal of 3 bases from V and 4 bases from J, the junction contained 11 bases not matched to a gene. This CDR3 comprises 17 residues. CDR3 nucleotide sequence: TGTGCCAGTAGTATTAGGGGAGTGGGACAGGGGATCTATGGCTACACCTTC. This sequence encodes CASSIRGVGQGIYGYTF.

CDR3 region: CASSSTTVGYTF. CDR3 nucleotides: TGTGCCAGCAGTTCGACGACAGTGGGCTACACCTTC. This chain connects TRBV28 to TRBJ1-2, with a possible D match to TRBD1 (5 bases). The germline gives CDR1 MDHEN, CDR2 SYDVKM. The V and J ends lost 4 bases and 8 bases respectively, with 11 bases between them. CDR3 length equals 12 residues.

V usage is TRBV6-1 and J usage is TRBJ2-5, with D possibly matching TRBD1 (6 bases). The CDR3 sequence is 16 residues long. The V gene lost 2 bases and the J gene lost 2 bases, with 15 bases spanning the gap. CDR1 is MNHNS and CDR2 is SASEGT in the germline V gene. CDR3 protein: CASSESVGTKQETQYF. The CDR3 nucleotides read TGTGCCAGCAGTGAAAGTGTTGGGACAAAGCAAGAGACCCAGTACTTC.

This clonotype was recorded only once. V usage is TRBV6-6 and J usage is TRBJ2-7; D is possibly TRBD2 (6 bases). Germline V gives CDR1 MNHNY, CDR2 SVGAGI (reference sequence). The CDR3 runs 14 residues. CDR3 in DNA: TGTGCCAGCAGACCAAGCTTGGGGGGAGCAGTTGCCCCCGTC. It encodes CASRPSLGGAVAPV.

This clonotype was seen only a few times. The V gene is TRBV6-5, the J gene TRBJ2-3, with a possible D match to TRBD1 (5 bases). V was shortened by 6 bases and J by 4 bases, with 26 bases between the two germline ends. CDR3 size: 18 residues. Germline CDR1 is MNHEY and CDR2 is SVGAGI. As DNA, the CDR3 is TGTGCCAGCAGCCACCCTACATCAGGGTCATGGGGCCCAGATACGCAGTATTTT. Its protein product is CASSHPTSGSWGPDTQYF.

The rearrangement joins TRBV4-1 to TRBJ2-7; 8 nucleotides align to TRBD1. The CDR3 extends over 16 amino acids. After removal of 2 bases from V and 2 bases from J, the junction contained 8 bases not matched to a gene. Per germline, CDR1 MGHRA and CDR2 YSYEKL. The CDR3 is CASSQSRDRYTYEQYF. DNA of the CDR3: TGCGCCAGCAGCCAAAGTCGGGACAGGTACACCTACGAGCAGTACTTC.

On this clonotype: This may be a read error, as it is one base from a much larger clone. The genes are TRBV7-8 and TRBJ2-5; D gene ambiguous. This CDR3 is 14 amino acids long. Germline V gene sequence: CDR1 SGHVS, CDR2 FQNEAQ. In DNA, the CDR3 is TGTGCCAGCATCTTAGTACGGCTGCAAGAGACCCAGTACTTC. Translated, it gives CASILVRLQETQYF.

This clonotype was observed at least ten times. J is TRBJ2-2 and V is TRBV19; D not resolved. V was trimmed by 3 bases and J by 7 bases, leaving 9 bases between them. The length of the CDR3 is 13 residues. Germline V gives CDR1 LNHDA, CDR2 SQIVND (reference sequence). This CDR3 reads CASSIGGVGELFF. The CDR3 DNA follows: TGTGCCAGTAGTATCGGTGGGGTCGGGGAGCTGTTTTTT.

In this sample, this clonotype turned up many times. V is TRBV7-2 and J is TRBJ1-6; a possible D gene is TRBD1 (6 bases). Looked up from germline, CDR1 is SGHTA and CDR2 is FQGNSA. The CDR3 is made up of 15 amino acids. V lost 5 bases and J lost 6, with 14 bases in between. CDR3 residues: CASSQFQGSNSPLHF. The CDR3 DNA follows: TGTGCCAGCAGCCAATTCCAGGGGAGTAATTCACCCCTCCACTTT.

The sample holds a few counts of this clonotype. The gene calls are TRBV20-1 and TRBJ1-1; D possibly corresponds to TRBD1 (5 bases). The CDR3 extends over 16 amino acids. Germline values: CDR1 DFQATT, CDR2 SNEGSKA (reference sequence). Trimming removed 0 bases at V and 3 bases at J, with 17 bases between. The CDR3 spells CSARDPLRGMYTEAFF. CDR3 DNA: TGCAGTGCTAGAGATCCCCTTCGGGGGATGTACACTGAAGCTTTCTTT.